Listed here are 26 T cell receptor beta chains from one sample, sequenced in a study of identical twins. From the 5' RACE reads, TCRdb called clonotypes with MiXCR, one entry per CDR3 protein. The repertoire includes more than 600,000 distinct CDR3 sequences, roughly 18% of them detected once, and less than 15% sits in the top ten. These records were also assigned to another study, of T cells expressing NK-cell markers.

The material sequenced was PBMCs. The receptors originated from a woman younger than 35 in good health.

The J gene is TRBJ1-3, the V gene TRBV6-1, with D hard to call. This CDR3 has 14 residues. V was cut by 3 bases and J by 8 bases, with 14 bases left in between. Germline V lookup: CDR1 MNHNS, CDR2 SASEGT. The CDR3 sequence: CASSDVQRLYTIYF. CDR3 bases: TGTGCCAGCAGTGATGTCCAGCGATTGTACACCATATATTTT.

Here the CDR3 DNA reads TGTGCCAGCAGTTTGGGGGGGCACACCGGGGAGCTGTTTTTT. It yields the protein CASSLGGHTGELFF. The genes are TRBV12-3 or TRBV12-4 and TRBJ2-2; the D gene is possibly TRBD2 (7 bases). This CDR3 region has 14 residues. V lost 3 bases to trimming and J lost 3 bases, with 8 bases between them.

This clonotype was seen many times. The chain joins TRBV12-3 or TRBV12-4 to TRBJ1-3; D unresolved. Trimming took 3 bases from V and 9 from J, leaving 12 bases between them. CDR3 size: 13 residues. The CDR3 nucleotides are TGTGCCAGCAGTTTGGATGAGGGAGGCACCATATATTTT. This sequence encodes CASSLDEGGTIYF.

This rearrangement joins TRBV5-6 to TRBJ2-3; D call uncertain. Germline CDR1 and CDR2: SGHDT and YYEEEE. The CDR3 covers 15 residues. Deletions cut 0 bases from V and 4 bases from J, with 12 bases between. In DNA form, the CDR3 reads TGTGCCAGCAGCTTGGGACGGCTTCACGCAGATACGCAGTATTTT. Its translation: CASSLGRLHADTQYF.

This clonotype appeared many times. The chain employs TRBV12-3 or TRBV12-4 and TRBJ1-3, with D hard to call. The CDR3 loop spans 20 amino acids. V lost 6 bases and J 4 bases, leaving 31 bases between the germline ends. The DNA for the CDR3 is TGTGCCAGCAGCCACCCCCCCGCTATAAGGGCGGCGGATCAAGGAAACACCATATATTTT. Amino acids: CASSHPPAIRAADQGNTIYF.

This clonotype has just a few counts. V usage is TRBV7-2 and J usage is TRBJ2-7; D remains ambiguous. The CDR3 sequence is 15 residues long. The germline V and J ends were trimmed by 1 base and 2 bases, with 12 bases remaining between them. CDR1 is SGHTA, CDR2 FQGNSA, per germline. This CDR3 is CASSLVGHPAYEQYF. The DNA of the CDR3 is TGTGCCAGCAGCTTAGTTGGGCATCCAGCCTACGAGCAGTACTTC.

At least ten counts were recorded for this clonotype. The rearrangement links TRBV20-1 to TRBJ2-5, with D unresolved. V lost 3 bases and J lost 2, with 7 bases in between. Looked up from germline, CDR1 is DFQATT and CDR2 is SNEGSKA (reference sequence). CDR3 length equals 12 residues. CDR3 amino acids: CSARRYQETQYF. CDR3 DNA sequence: TGCAGTGCTAGGCGGTATCAAGAGACCCAGTACTTC.

This clonotype was counted a few times. The chain employs TRBV20-1 and TRBJ2-7; 9 bases map to TRBD2. The CDR3 consists of 14 residues. V lost 3 bases to trimming and J lost 5 bases; unmatched junction nucleotides: 8. Germline CDR1 is DFQATT and CDR2 is SNEGSKA (reference sequence). The CDR3 here is CSASSLAGIDEQYF. The DNA of the CDR3 is TGCAGTGCTAGTTCGCTAGCGGGAATTGACGAGCAGTACTTC.

The chain recombines TRBV2 with TRBJ2-1, with 7 positions matching TRBD2. Germline CDR1 SNHLY, CDR2 FYNNEI. V dropped 8 bases and J dropped 0; count of bases not matched to a gene: 4. The CDR3 length is 14 residues. The CDR3 spells CASQRGPSYNEQFF. As DNA, the CDR3 is TGTGCCAGCCAGCGGGGTCCCTCCTACAATGAGCAGTTCTTC.

This clonotype was recorded a few times. The chain recombines TRBV20-1 with TRBJ2-3, with 9 bases fitting TRBD2. V lost 5 bases, J lost 3 bases, and 9 bases stayed unmatched. Germline CDR1 and CDR2: DFQATT and SNEGSKA (reference sequence). This CDR3 is 15 amino acids long. This CDR3 is CSAFLPSGVTDTQYF. For the CDR3, the DNA is TGCAGTGCTTTCCTACCTAGCGGGGTGACAGATACGCAGTATTTT.

V and J are TRBV12-3 or TRBV12-4 and TRBJ2-1; D might be TRBD2 (6 bases). CDR3 length: 13 amino acids. Trimming cost V 5 bases and J 9 bases, with 14 bases left between them. CDR3 residues: CASSKGPGSEQFF. The CDR3 region has the DNA TGTGCCAGCAGTAAAGGCCCCGGGAGTGAGCAGTTCTTC.

The V call is TRBV15, the J call TRBJ2-7; either TRBD1 or TRBD2 may fit D (5 bases each). The germline CDR1 and CDR2 sequences are LNHNV and YYDKDF (reference sequence). The length of the CDR3 is 15 residues. Trimming shortened V by 1 base and J by 0 bases, and 10 bases separated the two germline ends. In nucleotides, the CDR3 is TGTGCCACCAGCAGAGCGGGGCGGTTCTCCTACGAGCAGTACTTC. Protein sequence: CATSRAGRFSYEQYF.

The V gene is TRBV6-5, the J gene TRBJ2-7, with D hard to call. V was pared by 2 bases and J by 3 bases, with 11 bases between. Per germline, CDR1 MNHEY and CDR2 SVGAGI. The CDR3 covers 14 residues. The DNA for the CDR3 is TGTGCCAGCAGTTACCTTCTGAAGGGCTACGAGCAGTACTTC. As protein: CASSYLLKGYEQYF.

This clonotype was recorded a few times. The J gene is TRBJ1-4, the V gene TRBV7-9; 9 bases agree with TRBD1. J was trimmed by 5 bases and V by 8 bases; bases with no gene match: 9. CDR3 length equals 15 residues. Germline CDR1 is SEHNR and CDR2 is FQNEAQ (reference sequence). CDR3 DNA: TGTGCCAGCGTCACCTTCGGACAGGGGAATGAAAAACTGTTTTTT. This translates into CASVTFGQGNEKLFF.

This chain uses TRBV5-1 with TRBJ2-5; possibly TRBD2 for D (5 bases). Between the trimmed V and J ends, which lost 3 bases and 4 bases, there was a span of 13 bases. CDR3 length: 14 amino acids. Germline CDR1 reads SGHRS; CDR2 reads YFSETQ. The CDR3 DNA sequence: TGCGCCAGCAGCTCTAACAGCGAGGGAGAGACCCAGTACTTC. The encoded protein is CASSSNSEGETQYF.

The chain recombines TRBV20-1 with TRBJ2-7; perhaps TRBD1 as D (5 bases). The ends were cut back, 6 bases at V and 9 bases at J, with 18 bases in the middle. Per the germline V gene, CDR1 is DFQATT and CDR2 is SNEGSKA (reference sequence). This CDR3 is 12 amino acids long. CDR3 protein: CSAPHDSGGQYF. CDR3 coding DNA: TGCAGTGCCCCACACGACAGTGGTGGGCAGTACTTC.

Concerning this clonotype: One end of the junction does not line up with germline, which may come from a read error. The V and J genes are TRBV5-5 and TRBJ2-1; D not certain. The CDR3 is 10 amino acids. The germline V gene encodes CDR1 SGHKS and CDR2 YYEKEE (reference sequence). CDR3 in amino acids: CASSFGVTIF. CDR3 sequence (DNA): TGTGCCAGCAGCTTTGGGGTAACGATCTTC.

This clonotype was observed many times. V is TRBV12-3 or TRBV12-4 and J is TRBJ2-2, with D hard to call. V lost 6 bases and J lost 5, with 7 bases in between. The CDR3 has 12 amino acids. CDR3 residues: CASSYITGELFF. In nucleotides, the CDR3 is TGTGCCAGCAGCTATATTACCGGGGAGCTGTTTTTT.

J is TRBJ1-2 and V is TRBV4-3; 7 bases map to TRBD1. This CDR3 has 15 residues. With V trimmed by 0 bases and J by 4 bases, 5 bases remained unmatched. Germline CDR1 reads LGHNA; CDR2 reads YSLEER. The CDR3 coding sequence is TGCGCCAGCAGCCAAGATCATGACAGGGCCTATGGCTACACCTTC. This sequence encodes CASSQDHDRAYGYTF.

Only a few counts were recorded for this clonotype. CDR3 DNA sequence: TGTGCCAGCAGCCCTCCGAGGCCTAAAAACATTCAGTACTTC. Protein product: CASSPPRPKNIQYF. The rearrangement joins TRBV7-2 to TRBJ2-4; D gene ambiguous. This CDR3 is built from 14 residues. V was pared by 5 bases and J by 4 bases, with 12 bases between. Germline CDR1 reads SGHTA; CDR2 reads FQGNSA.

This chain uses TRBV11-2 with TRBJ2-7, with TRBD2 matching over 9 bases. The length of the CDR3 is 17 residues. Germline V gene sequence: CDR1 SGHAT, CDR2 FQNNGV. V dropped 1 base and J dropped 1; count of bases not matched to a gene: 8. The chain's CDR3 is CASSLVSGRWASYEQYF. The CDR3 DNA follows: TGTGCCAGCAGCTTAGTTAGCGGGAGATGGGCGTCCTACGAGCAGTACTTC.

This clonotype was seen ten or more times. The rearrangement links TRBV5-1 to TRBJ2-7, with D maybe TRBD2 (6 bases). Between the trimmed V and J ends, which lost 1 base and 4 bases, there was a span of 9 bases. Germline V gene data show CDR1 as SGHRS and CDR2 as YFSETQ. The CDR3 is 13 residues long. Here the CDR3 DNA reads TGCGCCAGCAGCTTGACGGGGAGGTACGAGCAGTACTTC. This translates into CASSLTGRYEQYF.

This clonotype was observed a few times. The chain couples TRBV12-3 or TRBV12-4 to TRBJ2-1; D is ambiguous. The V gene lost 10 bases and the J gene lost 1 base, with 14 bases spanning the gap. The CDR3 has 14 amino acids. The CDR3 loop is CAISLTQSYNEQFF. In DNA form, the CDR3 reads TGTGCCATATCCCTCACTCAATCCTACAATGAGCAGTTCTTC.

This clonotype was counted between two and nine times. This rearrangement joins TRBV5-8 to TRBJ2-7, with D tentatively TRBD2 (6 bases). With 2 bases removed from V and 11 bases from J, the gap between germline ends came to 14 bases. The CDR3 spans 12 residues. Germline CDR1 and CDR2: SGHTS and YDEGEE. The CDR3 DNA reads TGTGCCAGCAGCTTTCAGAGGGACTTGGAGTACTTC. Translating it yields CASSFQRDLEYF.

This clonotype was found many times. This chain uses TRBV10-3 with TRBJ2-7, with 8 bases lining up with TRBD1. CDR3 length equals 14 residues. CDR1 ENHRY and CDR2 SYGVKD come from the germline V gene. Unmatched junction bases numbered 9, after V lost 9 bases and J lost 2 bases. CDR3 in DNA: TGTGCCATGAGGACAGGGAGTGGGGCCTACGAGCAGTACTTC. Its translation: CAMRTGSGAYEQYF.

V usage is TRBV10-3 and J usage is TRBJ2-2, with 12 positions matching TRBD2. With V trimmed by 3 bases and J by 7 bases, 9 bases remained unmatched. Germline CDR1 ENHRY, CDR2 SYGVKD. This CDR3 spans 17 amino acids. The CDR3 sequence is CAISEHGLAGISGELFF. The CDR3 bases are TGTGCCATCAGTGAACACGGACTAGCGGGAATCAGCGGGGAGCTGTTTTTT.